The next 13 T cell receptor beta chains were all read from a single sample in a study of PD-1 blockade in classical Hodgkin lymphoma. This table comes from immunoSEQ multiplex PCR, and its TCRdb copy is limited to in-frame clones, with some not included. This table has roughly 68,000 clones, about 94% appearing once. Time point specified: newly diagnosed, previously untreated cHL patient sample. What was sequenced was peripheral blood mononuclear cells (PBMCs). These receptors were collected from a human donor with classical Hodgkin lymphoma.

This clone was counted only a few times. The rearrangement links TRBV6-1 to TRBJ2-2, with 8 bases identical to TRBD2. Germline-derived CDR1 and CDR2 are MNHNS and SASEGT. With V trimmed by 8 bases and J by 6 bases, 8 bases remained unmatched. This CDR3 contains 14 residues. The CDR3 DNA follows: TGTGCCAGCCCCGGGACTAGTAACGCCGGGGAGCTGTTTTTT. This encodes CASPGTSNAGELFF.

The chain uses TRBV2 and TRBJ1-5; D unresolved. V was trimmed by 2 bases and J by 3 bases, leaving 17 bases between them. This CDR3 contains 17 residues. CDR1 SNHLY and CDR2 FYNNEI come from the germline V gene. In DNA, the CDR3 is TGTGCCAGCAGTGAAAGAAGGGTTACCGCTGCCAATCAGCCCCAGCATTTT. It is translated as CASSERRVTAANQPQHF.

This clone appeared a single time. The chain is built from TRBV6-5 and TRBJ1-2; 9 bases agree with TRBD1. Trimming removed 1 base from V and 5 bases from J; junction bases left unmatched: 5. The CDR3 is 15 residues long. Germline V CDR1 and CDR2: MNHEY, SVGAGI. CDR3: CASSYLDRGNYGYTF. In DNA form, the CDR3 reads TGTGCCAGCAGTTACTTGGACAGGGGAAATTATGGCTACACCTTC.

V is TRBV9 and J is TRBJ2-2; 9 positions match TRBD1. Germline V gene lookup returns CDR1 SGDLS and CDR2 YYNGEE. V was pared by 3 bases and J by 4 bases, with 7 bases of the junction left unmatched. There are 16 residues in the CDR3. CDR3 residues: CASSAWTGATTGELFF. The CDR3 DNA follows: TGTGCCAGCAGCGCCTGGACAGGGGCTACCACCGGGGAGCTGTTTTTT.

J is TRBJ1-6 and V is TRBV2; D perhaps matches TRBD1 (5 bases). Germline V gene lookup returns CDR1 SNHLY and CDR2 FYNNEI. CDR3 length equals 15 residues. V was shortened by 9 bases and J by 7 bases, with 19 bases between the two germline ends. The DNA of the CDR3 is TGTGCCAGACAACGTTCAGGGATTCCAAATTCACCCCTCCACTTT. Translation gives CARQRSGIPNSPLHF.

This chain links TRBV9 with TRBJ2-1, with TRBD2 matching 7 bases. V trimming: 0 bases; J trimming: 7 bases; junction bases outside the gene matches: 10. Germline values: CDR1 SGDLS, CDR2 YYNGEE. CDR3 length: 16 residues. CDR3 loop: CASSVEPGGLSNEQFF. CDR3 in DNA: TGTGCCAGCAGCGTAGAACCGGGAGGCCTTTCTAATGAGCAGTTCTTC.

The CDR3: CAISLGGAYEQYF. The DNA for the CDR3 is TGTGCCATCAGTCTCGGGGGTGCCTACGAGCAGTACTTC. The chain is built from TRBV10-3 and TRBJ2-7; tentatively, D is TRBD2 (6 bases). V was shortened by 5 bases and J by 2 bases, with 10 bases between the two germline ends. This CDR3 region has 13 residues. CDR1 ENHRY and CDR2 SYGVKD come from the germline V gene.

The chain is built from TRBV30 and TRBJ1-5, with 10 positions matching TRBD1. Looked up from germline, CDR1 is GTSNPN and CDR2 is SVGIG (reference sequence). V shed 3 bases and J 6 bases; nucleotides not matched to a gene: 5. CDR3 size: 14 residues. The CDR3 here is CAWRGTGEGQPQHF. CDR3 DNA: TGTGCCTGGAGAGGGACAGGGGAAGGTCAGCCCCAGCATTTT.

As concerns this clone: Other DNA variants within this sample encode the same CDR3. The chain uses TRBV5-6 and TRBJ2-2, with 7 positions matching TRBD1. The V segment lost 2 bases and the J segment 6 bases; nucleotides outside the gene matches: 1. The germline V gene encodes CDR1 SGHDT and CDR2 YYEEEE. The CDR3 spans 13 residues. CDR3 residues: CASSLGGAGELFF. As DNA, the CDR3 is TGTGCCAGCAGCTTAGGGGGCGCCGGGGAGCTGTTTTTT.

This chain joins TRBV6-6 and TRBJ2-7; unclear D gene. The CDR3 runs 15 residues. Germline V CDR1 and CDR2: MNHNY, SVGAGI (reference sequence). The V end lost 0 bases, the J end lost 0 bases, and 9 bases lay between the germline ends. In DNA form, the CDR3 reads TGTGCCAGCAGTTACTCTGGGGTGCCCTCCTACGAGCAGTACTTC. Amino acids: CASSYSGVPSYEQYF.

The chain carries TRBV7-6 and TRBJ2-3; D gene unclear. Germline values: CDR1 SGHVS, CDR2 FNYEAQ. This CDR3 is 11 amino acids long. Trimming removed 2 bases at V and 6 bases at J, with 3 bases between. This chain's CDR3 is CASSLMDTQYF. The CDR3 DNA follows: TGTGCCAGCAGCTTAATGGATACGCAGTATTTT.

This chain links TRBV2 with TRBJ2-3; D gene unclear. Germline V gene data show CDR1 as SNHLY and CDR2 as FYNNEI. The CDR3 extends over 11 amino acids. The V and J ends lost 6 bases and 6 bases respectively, with 7 bases between them. The CDR3 DNA is TGTGCCAGCAGGCAAAAGGATACGCAGTATTTT. Its protein product is CASRQKDTQYF.

The J gene is TRBJ2-2, the V gene TRBV10-1, with D perhaps TRBD1 or TRBD2 (5 bases each). The CDR3 extends over 15 amino acids. The germline V and J ends were trimmed by 6 bases and 0 bases, with 11 bases remaining between them. The germline gives CDR1 WNHNN, CDR2 SYGVQD (reference sequence). The CDR3 DNA reads as TGCGCCAGCAGGTCCGGGACGGCGAACACCGGGGAGCTGTTTTTT. Amino acids: CASRSGTANTGELFF.